Reported below is one T cell receptor beta chain. Its target is unknown. The sample carries other DNA sequences with the same CDR3. These data come from a study of cytomegalovirus exposure and HLA in healthy donors. Turning to the study itself: In a later analysis, it was reported that the 110 or so validation repertoires had been produced on the same platform as the 666 repertoires belonging to the first cohort.

While the first cohort had 700 or so subjects, the donors belonged to the separate validation cohort of 120 subjects. Findings and caveats of the study: One later analysis, an examination of the 120 or so validation repertoires, found that first-cohort TCR clusters tended to co-occur in them.

CDR1 and CDR2 from the germline V gene are SEHNR and FQNEAQ (reference sequence). The CDR3 is made up of 15 amino acids. V lost 1 base to trimming and J lost 6 bases, with 13 bases between them. Sequenced by immunoSEQ multiplex PCR; TCRdb stores in-frame clones only, minus some. The data contain 260,000 or so clones, about 92% of them singletons. The chain uses TRBV7-9 and TRBJ2-1, with D perhaps given as TRBD1 or TRBD2 (5 bases each). The material sequenced was PBMCs. The TCR was taken from a woman in her 30s in good health and CMV-seronegative. The CDR3 region has the DNA TGTGCCAGCAGCTTAGTTGGGGGAGTGGGCAATGAGCAGTTCTTC. Its protein product is CASSLVGGVGNEQFF. The whole variable domain, remainder taken from reference TRBV7-9 and TRBJ2-1, is DTGVSQNPRHKITKRGQNVTFRCDPISEHNRLYWYRQTLGQGPEFLTYFQNEAQLEKSRLLSDRFSAERPKGSFSTLEIQRTEQGDSAMYLCASSLVGGVGNEQFFGPGTRLTVL.